The 23 T cell receptor beta chains reported below all come from one sample, sequenced in a study of blood T cell repertoires in COVID-19 (TCRdb year 2020). Receptor libraries were prepared by the immunoSEQ multiplex PCR assay. TCRdb limited this immuneACCESS table to in-frame rearrangements with V and J called. A share of clones is missing; checked studies link under half to unresolved V genes, and the rest is unexplained. The sample table contains roughly 250,000 clones; only one count was recorded for more than 75% of them. Roughly 2% of the sample rests with the top ten. Source material: PBMCs or T cells enriched from blood (not recorded which). The receptor source for this set is a woman between 50 and 59 years old who had recovered from COVID-19.

The chain joins TRBV7-3 to TRBJ2-2; D uncertain. Germline CDR1 and CDR2: SGHTA and FQGTGA. CDR3 length equals 14 residues. The V end lost 5 bases, the J end lost 2 bases, and 9 bases lay between the germline ends. The CDR3 coding sequence is TGTGCCAGCAGCCAGTACGTTAACACCGGGGAGCTGTTTTTT. Translating it yields CASSQYVNTGELFF.

This chain connects TRBV5-5 to TRBJ1-2; TRBD1 is a possible D gene (6 bases). In germline, CDR1 is SGHKS, CDR2 YYEKEE (reference sequence). Trimming left V 0 bases short and J 4 bases short, with 16 bases between. This CDR3 has 16 residues. CDR3 sequence (DNA): TGTGCCAGCAGCTTGGACCCGAGGGGGTTGAGCTATGGCTACACCTTC. Its protein product is CASSLDPRGLSYGYTF. The full variable domain, its missing parts supplied by reference TRBV5-5 and TRBJ1-2, is DAGVTQSPTHLIKTRGQQVTLRCSPISGHKSVSWYQQVLGQGPQFIFQYYEKEERGRGNFPDRFSARQFPNYSSELNVNALLLGDSALYLCASSLDPRGLSYGYTFGSGTRLTVV.

This CDR3 reads CASRGGPGQGVGYTF. The CDR3 DNA is TGTGCCAGCAGAGGGGGACCGGGACAGGGTGTTGGCTACACCTTC. The gene calls are TRBV2 and TRBJ1-2; 9 bases align to TRBD1. J was trimmed by 7 bases and V by 6 bases; bases with no gene match: 12. The CDR3 runs to 15 residues. The germline V gene encodes CDR1 SNHLY and CDR2 FYNNEI.

The chain joins TRBV9 to TRBJ2-7, with a possible D match to TRBD2 (6 bases). This CDR3 region has 15 residues. Germline V gives CDR1 SGDLS, CDR2 YYNGEE. V dropped 3 bases and J dropped 7 bases, with 20 bases sitting between them. CDR3 in DNA: TGTGCCAGCAGCGCCATGTCGGGGGAAGGACGGGAGCAGTACTTC. This sequence encodes CASSAMSGEGREQYF.

The chain combines TRBV15 with TRBJ2-7; D may be TRBD2 (5 bases). CDR1 is LNHNV and CDR2 is YYDKDF in the germline V gene (reference sequence). The CDR3 length is 12 residues. V was shortened by 5 bases and J by 13 bases, with 18 bases between the two germline ends. In nucleotides, the CDR3 is TGTGCCACCAGCGGGAGAGTTCCGGGGTTATACTTC. Translation gives CATSGRVPGLYF.

The chain is built from TRBV6-5 and TRBJ1-2, with D tentatively TRBD1 (6 bases). CDR1 and CDR2 (germline): MNHEY, SVGAGI. This CDR3 region has 13 residues. Trimming left V 6 bases short and J 7 bases short, with 15 bases between. In nucleotides, the CDR3 is TGTGCCAGCAGCTCCGGGGGGGCTATTGGCTACACCTTC. It specifies CASSSGGAIGYTF.

V usage is TRBV11-2 and J usage is TRBJ2-1, with 7 bases aligning to TRBD2. Per the germline V gene, CDR1 is SGHAT and CDR2 is FQNNGV. This CDR3 region has 15 residues. V shed 0 bases and J 12 bases; nucleotides not matched to a gene: 11. CDR3 protein: CASSLDLQLANGQFF. The CDR3 coding sequence is TGTGCCAGCAGCTTAGACCTCCAACTAGCGAACGGGCAGTTCTTC.

V is TRBV7-6 and J is TRBJ2-7; 10 bases map to TRBD1. The CDR3 consists of 15 residues. Per germline, CDR1 SGHVS and CDR2 FNYEAQ. With 2 bases clipped from V and 6 bases from J, the junction kept 7 bases outside the gene matches. CDR3 coding DNA: TGTGCCAGCAGCTTAACGGGACAGGGGTTTCGCGAGCAGTACTTC. Its protein product is CASSLTGQGFREQYF.

The CDR3 spells CASTEVGEEEKLFF. The CDR3 region has the DNA TGTGCCAGCACCGAGGTAGGGGAAGAGGAAAAACTGTTTTTT. The V and J genes are TRBV5-6 and TRBJ1-4; D is perhaps TRBD1 (5 bases). Per the germline V gene, CDR1 is SGHDT and CDR2 is YYEEEE. The V gene lost 6 bases and the J gene lost 8 bases, with 17 bases spanning the gap. The CDR3 contains 14 residues.

The CDR3 DNA sequence: TGTGCCAGCAAAGGGAACAGGGGAGAAGCTTTCTTT. Its protein product is CASKGNRGEAFF. The rearrangement joins TRBV28 to TRBJ1-1; the match to TRBD1 covers 7 bases. This CDR3 is built from 12 residues. V lost 7 bases and J lost 8; bases outside the gene matches: 7. The germline CDR1 and CDR2 sequences are MDHEN and SYDVKM.

The chain joins TRBV27 to TRBJ1-2; perhaps TRBD1 as D (5 bases). The V and J ends lost 4 bases and 0 bases respectively, with 15 bases between them. The CDR3 is 16 residues long. The germline V gene has CDR1 MNHEY and CDR2 SMNVEV (reference sequence). This CDR3 reads CASSSSGGKANYGYTF. The CDR3 nucleotides read TGTGCCAGCAGTTCCTCCGGGGGGAAGGCTAACTATGGCTACACCTTC.

The chain recombines TRBV4-3 with TRBJ2-5; 10 bases align to TRBD2. V was pared by 1 base and J by 5 bases, with 13 bases of the junction left unmatched. CDR1 is LGHNA, CDR2 YSLEER, per germline. The CDR3 consists of 18 residues. The CDR3 DNA follows: TGCGCCAGCAGCCAAGGGGCTTCAAGCGGGGGGGCCAGCGAGACCCAGTACTTC. This gives the protein CASSQGASSGGASETQYF.

The chain is built from TRBV6-1 and TRBJ2-7; maybe TRBD2 (5 bases). CDR1 is MNHNS, CDR2 SASEGT, per germline. Deletions cut 2 bases from V and 5 bases from J, with 10 bases between. The CDR3 is made up of 13 amino acids. The CDR3 loop is CASSERSGDEQYF. The CDR3 DNA follows: TGTGCCAGCAGTGAACGTTCCGGGGACGAGCAGTACTTC.

V is TRBV29-1 and J is TRBJ1-4; 7 nucleotides align to TRBD1. CDR1 is SQVTM and CDR2 is ANQGSEA in the germline V gene. The trim removed 7 bases at V and 2 bases at J, leaving 4 bases unmatched. This CDR3 has 13 amino acids. The CDR3 bases are TGCAGCGCCGTCAGGGGGACTAATGAAAAACTGTTTTTT. Translation: CSAVRGTNEKLFF.

The chain joins TRBV3-1 (or the pseudogene TRBV3-2) to TRBJ1-2; 11 bases are shared with TRBD1. Germline lookup yields CDR1 LGHDT and CDR2 YNNKEL (reference sequence). Losses at the gene ends were 4 bases for V and 5 bases for J; bases not matched to a gene: 3. CDR3 size: 14 residues. This CDR3 is CASSPGTGGYGYTF. In DNA, the CDR3 is TGTGCCAGCAGCCCGGGGACAGGGGGGTATGGCTACACCTTC.

The V call is TRBV7-3, the J call TRBJ2-3; 9 bases are a match to TRBD1. The V and J ends lost 5 bases and 4 bases, in that order; junction bases with no gene match: 10. Germline CDR1 reads SGHTA; CDR2 reads FQGTGA. CDR3 length equals 16 residues. The CDR3 region has the DNA TGTGCCAGCAGCCCAGAGGGGACAGGGATATCAGATACGCAGTATTTT. This encodes CASSPEGTGISDTQYF.

The rearrangement joins TRBV7-2 to TRBJ1-2, with TRBD1 as a possible D gene (5 bases). The germline CDR1 and CDR2 sequences are SGHTA and FQGNSA. V shed 3 bases and J shed 7 bases, with 15 bases lying between them. The CDR3 covers 14 residues. The CDR3 protein is CASSLANTGGGYTF. The CDR3 coding sequence is TGTGCCAGCAGCTTGGCAAATACGGGGGGTGGCTACACCTTC.

This clone was picked up one time. The CDR3 reads CASGLVLSSGRFEQYF. DNA of the CDR3: TGTGCTAGTGGTTTGGTACTGAGTAGCGGGAGGTTTGAGCAGTACTTC. The chain carries TRBV12-5 and TRBJ2-7, with TRBD2 matching 10 bases. Germline V gives CDR1 LGHNT, CDR2 FRNRAP. This CDR3 spans 16 amino acids. Trimming at V came to 0 bases and at J to 7 bases, leaving 9 bases not matched to a gene.

This chain connects TRBV12-3 or TRBV12-4 to TRBJ1-2; D uncertain. V lost 8 bases and J lost 4, with 14 bases in between. The CDR3 loop spans 13 amino acids. The CDR3 sequence is CASHSEVSYGYTF. As DNA, the CDR3 is TGTGCCAGCCACTCCGAGGTGAGCTATGGCTACACCTTC.

The V gene is TRBV5-1, the J gene TRBJ1-6; a possible D gene is TRBD1 (5 bases). The CDR3 spans 13 residues. Germline values: CDR1 SGHRS, CDR2 YFSETQ. V was pared by 0 bases and J by 7 bases, with 5 bases between. The CDR3 sequence is CASSLEGNSPLHF. The CDR3 DNA follows: TGCGCCAGCAGCTTGGAGGGGAATTCACCCCTCCACTTT. The complete variable domain, with remaining parts taken from reference TRBV5-1 and TRBJ1-6, reads KAGVTQTPRYLIKTRGQQVTLSCSPISGHRSVSWYQQTPGQGLQFLFEYFSETQRNKGNFPGRFSGRQFSNSRSEMNVSTLELGDSALYLCASSLEGNSPLHFGNGTRLTVT.

This clone was recorded once. The sample carries other DNA sequences with the same CDR3. The chain couples TRBV18 to TRBJ2-6, with 7 bases fitting TRBD1. Germline V CDR1 and CDR2: KGHSH, LQKENI. V was clipped by 6 bases and J by 0 bases; unmatched bases: 8. CDR3 size: 17 residues. CDR3 nucleotide sequence: TGTGCCAGCTCTCCTCGACAGGGCGGCTCTGGGGCCAACGTCCTGACTTTC. Translating it yields CASSPRQGGSGANVLTF.

The V call is TRBV4-3, the J call TRBJ1-4; 10 bases are shared with TRBD1. The germline V gene has CDR1 LGHNA and CDR2 YSLEER. Trimming at V came to 1 base and at J to 2 bases, leaving 10 bases not matched to a gene. CDR3 size: 19 residues. The CDR3 DNA reads TGCGCCAGCAGCCAAGCAATTCAGGGACAGGGGTGGACTAATGAAAAACTGTTTTTT. It specifies CASSQAIQGQGWTNEKLFF.

The chain carries TRBV28 and TRBJ1-1, with 10 nucleotides matching TRBD1. The CDR3 totals 14 residues. J gave up 5 bases and V 6 bases, and 6 bases lay outside the gene matches. Germline lookup yields CDR1 MDHEN and CDR2 SYDVKM. CDR3 sequence: CASRRQGARTEAFF. DNA for the CDR3: TGTGCCAGCAGGCGACAGGGGGCGAGAACTGAAGCTTTCTTT.